These 31 T cell receptor beta chains were sequenced from one sample in a study of blood T cell repertoires in COVID-19 (dated by TCRdb to between 2020 and 2021). The library was prepared using the immunoSEQ multiplex PCR assay. The table was pulled from immuneACCESS by TCRdb, which kept in-frame rearrangements only. Such tables lose some clones; where checked, under half of the loss comes from unresolved V genes, and the rest has no known cause. The sample profile shows about 180,000 clones; more than 75% of them were found once. The ten largest clones add up to roughly an eighth of the sample. Sample: peripheral blood. The source of these receptors is a woman in her 70s with COVID-19, enrolled during active disease.

In this sample, this clone turned up once. This chain links TRBV28 with TRBJ1-1; tentative D call: TRBD1 (5 bases). CDR1 MDHEN and CDR2 SYDVKM come from the germline V gene. The CDR3 runs to 14 residues. With 3 bases removed from V and 6 bases from J, the gap between germline ends came to 14 bases. The CDR3 region is CASSFYRQWAEAFF. The CDR3 DNA follows: TGTGCCAGCAGTTTTTACAGACAGTGGGCTGAAGCTTTCTTT.

V usage is TRBV29-1 and J usage is TRBJ2-1, with a weak D call TRBD2 (5 bases). CDR1 is SQVTM, CDR2 ANQGSEA, per germline. The CDR3 sequence is 15 residues long. Trimming cost V 5 bases and J 6 bases, with 20 bases left between them. The CDR3 region is CSVSRQTEGSNEQFF. CDR3 DNA sequence: TGCAGCGTTTCCCGACAAACTGAGGGTTCCAATGAGCAGTTCTTC.

The DNA of the CDR3 is TGTGCCAGCAGCGAAACTAGCGGTCCCACAGATACGCAGTATTTT. This gives the protein CASSETSGPTDTQYF. The chain recombines TRBV5-4 with TRBJ2-3; TRBD2 agrees at 8 bases. V lost 4 bases to trimming and J lost 2 bases; unmatched junction nucleotides: 6. CDR1 and CDR2 from the germline V gene are SGHNT and YYREEE (reference sequence). CDR3 length equals 15 residues.

The chain joins TRBV28 to TRBJ2-1; 8 bases agree with TRBD1. Germline CDR1 and CDR2: MDHEN and SYDVKM. V lost 6 bases and J lost 3; bases outside the gene matches: 7. This CDR3 is 15 amino acids long. The CDR3 DNA reads TGTGCCAGCAGACCGGGGGACAGGCACTACAATGAGCAGTTCTTC. Its protein product is CASRPGDRHYNEQFF.

This sequence joins TRBV7-3 and TRBJ2-7; TRBD2 agrees at 7 bases. The CDR3 is 16 residues long. V lost 5 bases, J lost 2 bases, and 12 bases stayed unmatched. Per germline, CDR1 SGHTA and CDR2 FQGTGA. CDR3 loop: CASSNPPGGLPYEQYF. CDR3 bases: TGTGCCAGCAGCAATCCACCGGGAGGCCTTCCCTACGAGCAGTACTTC.

The rearrangement joins TRBV11-2 to TRBJ2-7; 10 bases match TRBD2. Trimming at V came to 2 bases and at J to 3 bases, leaving 7 bases not matched to a gene. The CDR3 contains 16 residues. Per germline, CDR1 SGHAT and CDR2 FQNNGV. The CDR3 coding sequence is TGTGCCAGCAGCTTACAGCGCCTAGCGGGGGACTACGAGCAGTACTTC. The encoded protein is CASSLQRLAGDYEQYF.

The sample holds one count of this clone. V and J are TRBV11-2 and TRBJ2-3, with 9 positions matching TRBD1. This CDR3 is built from 17 residues. The ends lost 5 bases at V and 0 bases at J; junction bases unmatched: 9. Per the germline V gene, CDR1 is SGHAT and CDR2 is FQNNGV. The DNA for the CDR3 is TGTGCCAGCAGCCCCCGGACAGGGGTCTTAAGCACAGATACGCAGTATTTT. Its protein is CASSPRTGVLSTDTQYF. Complete variable domain (other parts from reference TRBV11-2 and TRBJ2-3): EAGVAQSPRYKIIEKRQSVAFWCNPISGHATLYWYQQILGQGPKLLIQFQNNGVVDDSQLPKDRFSAERLKGVDSTLKIQPAKLEDSAVYLCASSPRTGVLSTDTQYFGPGTRLTVL.

The gene calls are TRBV30 and TRBJ1-5; D possibly corresponds to TRBD1 (6 bases). The V gene lost 4 bases and the J gene lost 1 base, with 14 bases spanning the gap. The CDR3 covers 15 residues. From germline, CDR1 is GTSNPN and CDR2 SVGIG (reference sequence). The CDR3 nucleotides read TGTGCCTGGAATAAAGGGGGGGCGAGCAATCAGCCCCAGCATTTT. Residues: CAWNKGGASNQPQHF.

This clone was seen just once. V gene TRBV29-1 combines with J gene TRBJ1-5; possibly TRBD1 for D (5 bases). The CDR3 has 13 amino acids. V was shortened by 4 bases and J by 2 bases, with 9 bases between the two germline ends. Germline V lookup: CDR1 SQVTM, CDR2 ANQGSEA. CDR3 nucleotide sequence: TGCAGCGTTGTTGAGACAGGCAATCAGCCCCAGCATTTT. Translated, it gives CSVVETGNQPQHF.

This CDR3 is CASSPSGPGSRGDTQYF. The CDR3 coding sequence is TGTGCCAGCAGCCCCAGCGGTCCGGGCTCCAGGGGAGATACGCAGTATTTT. This chain joins TRBV7-2 and TRBJ2-3; D perhaps matches TRBD1 (6 bases). This CDR3 comprises 17 residues. Per the germline V gene, CDR1 is SGHTA and CDR2 is FQGNSA. Between the trimmed V and J ends, which lost 5 bases and 5 bases, there was a span of 23 bases.

The gene calls are TRBV6-5 and TRBJ2-2; D call uncertain. Trimming pared 8 bases from V and 4 bases from J, leaving 11 bases between. Looked up from germline, CDR1 is MNHEY and CDR2 is SVGAGI. This CDR3 is 13 amino acids long. CDR3 in amino acids: CASFSNGTGELFF. As DNA, the CDR3 is TGTGCCAGCTTCTCTAACGGCACCGGGGAGCTGTTTTTT.

The rearrangement joins TRBV20-1 to TRBJ1-6; D gene unclear. The CDR3 totals 15 residues. CDR1 is DFQATT and CDR2 is SNEGSKA in the germline V gene (reference sequence). Deletions cut 3 bases from V and 7 bases from J, with 16 bases between. DNA for the CDR3: TGCAGTGCTAGTAAAGAGGGTACGGACAATTCACCCCTCCACTTT. Protein sequence: CSASKEGTDNSPLHF.

This clone appeared a few times. The chain uses TRBV28 and TRBJ2-7; 10 bases fit TRBD1. Germline CDR1 MDHEN, CDR2 SYDVKM. J lost 4 bases, V lost 5 bases, and 11 bases had no gene match. The CDR3 extends over 16 amino acids. The CDR3 coding sequence is TGTGCCAGCAGTACACCCTCCGGGACAGGGGTGTACGAGCAGTACTTC. Its translation: CASSTPSGTGVYEQYF.

The V call is TRBV6-5, the J call TRBJ1-4; TRBD1 matches at 9 bases. The CDR3 totals 16 residues. The junction had 11 bases not matched to a gene; V was cut back by 4 bases and J by 8 bases. Germline V CDR1 and CDR2: MNHEY, SVGAGI. CDR3 amino acids: CASSSQTGGFGEKLFF. For the CDR3, the DNA is TGTGCCAGCAGTTCGCAAACAGGGGGCTTTGGCGAAAAACTGTTTTTT.

V usage is TRBV7-2 and J usage is TRBJ2-3; D uncertain. This CDR3 has 15 amino acids. Germline V gives CDR1 SGHTA, CDR2 FQGNSA. V lost 1 base to trimming and J lost 5 bases, with 13 bases between them. The CDR3 loop is CASSLVVLTRDTQYF. DNA of the CDR3: TGTGCCAGCAGCTTAGTTGTCCTAACGAGAGATACGCAGTATTTT.

The chain employs TRBV30 and TRBJ2-1; 8 bases align to TRBD2. CDR1 and CDR2 (germline): GTSNPN, SVGIG (reference sequence). This CDR3 is 10 amino acids long. J gave up 14 bases and V 5 bases, and 5 bases lay outside the gene matches. The CDR3: CAWAKREKFF. The CDR3 DNA reads TGTGCCTGGGCAAAGCGGGAGAAGTTCTTC.

The chain carries TRBV28 and TRBJ1-2; 9 bases are a match to TRBD1. V lost 10 bases, J lost 8 bases, and 5 bases stayed unmatched. There are 11 residues in the CDR3. Germline loops: CDR1 MDHEN, CDR2 SYDVKM. Written as DNA, the CDR3 is TGTGCCACCCGCGGGACAGGGGGCTACACCTTC. This codes for CATRGTGGYTF.

The chain employs TRBV5-1 and TRBJ2-5; 15 nucleotides agree with TRBD2. CDR1 is SGHRS, CDR2 YFSETQ, per germline. CDR3 length: 17 residues. The V segment lost 4 bases and the J segment 2 bases; nucleotides outside the gene matches: 6. The DNA for the CDR3 is TGCGCCAGCAGCCCGGGACTAGCGGGAGGTTGGCAAGAGACCCAGTACTTC. Protein: CASSPGLAGGWQETQYF.

V usage is TRBV30 and J usage is TRBJ1-1; D not resolved. This CDR3 is built from 12 residues. With 0 bases removed from V and 7 bases from J, the gap between germline ends came to 9 bases. Germline CDR1 GTSNPN, CDR2 SVGIG (reference sequence). In DNA form, the CDR3 reads TGTGCCTGGAGTGTACACGGGAGTGAAGCTTTCTTT. This encodes CAWSVHGSEAFF.

The table lists this clone with a count of one. CDR3 sequence reads: CASSLGQGFNYGYTF. The CDR3 bases are TGCGCCAGCAGCCTGGGACAGGGATTTAACTATGGCTACACCTTC. This chain connects TRBV5-1 to TRBJ1-2; 9 bases map to TRBD1. From germline, CDR1 is SGHRS and CDR2 YFSETQ. The CDR3 consists of 15 residues. V was clipped by 4 bases and J by 1 base; unmatched bases: 5.

The chain couples TRBV4-3 to TRBJ2-1, with 8 bases fitting TRBD2. The CDR3 spans 15 residues. V shed 1 base, J shed 4 bases, and the junction held 3 bases outside the gene matches. Looked up from germline, CDR1 is LGHNA and CDR2 is YSLEER. CDR3 DNA sequence: TGCGCCAGCAGCCAAGGGAGCGGGAGTTACAATGAGCAGTTCTTC. It specifies CASSQGSGSYNEQFF.

The chain links TRBV5-5 to TRBJ1-5, with D possibly matching TRBD1 (5 bases). Germline V gene data show CDR1 as SGHKS and CDR2 as YYEKEE (reference sequence). The CDR3 spans 14 residues. The V and J ends lost 3 bases and 0 bases respectively, with 7 bases between them. The CDR3 DNA reads as TGTGCCAGCAGCTGGGGCCATAGCAATCAGCCCCAGCATTTT. It specifies CASSWGHSNQPQHF.

This chain connects TRBV6-2 or TRBV6-3 to TRBJ2-3; 9 bases match TRBD2. The trim removed 5 bases at V and 0 bases at J, leaving 12 bases unmatched. In germline, CDR1 is MNHEY, CDR2 SVGEGT. This CDR3 contains 18 residues. The CDR3 nucleotides read TGTGCCAGCAGTCCCGGACTAGCGAGACGCCTTAGCACAGATACGCAGTATTTT. Translation gives CASSPGLARRLSTDTQYF.

The CDR3, as DNA: TGTGCCACCAGTGAACAGGCTTATAGCAATCAGCCCCAGCATTTT. As protein: CATSEQAYSNQPQHF. This chain joins TRBV24-1 and TRBJ1-5; D is possibly TRBD1 (5 bases). With 4 bases removed from V and 0 bases from J, the gap between germline ends came to 9 bases. This CDR3 has 15 residues. The germline CDR1 and CDR2 sequences are KGHDR and SFDVKD.

The chain links TRBV5-8 to TRBJ1-6, with D unclear. Germline lookup yields CDR1 SGHTS and CDR2 YDEGEE. Trimming took 1 base from V and 9 from J, leaving 11 bases between them. The CDR3 contains 14 residues. CDR3 protein: CASSLLDLGSPLHF. The CDR3 DNA is TGTGCCAGCAGCTTGCTGGACTTAGGTTCACCCCTCCACTTT.

The chain employs TRBV5-1 and TRBJ2-7; D is uncertain. The CDR3 has 12 amino acids. Trimming pared 2 bases from V and 2 bases from J, leaving 5 bases between. The germline gives CDR1 SGHRS, CDR2 YFSETQ. The CDR3, as DNA: TGCGCCAGCAGCTTCCTTCCCTACGAGCAGTACTTC. Translated, it gives CASSFLPYEQYF.

The chain couples TRBV29-1 to TRBJ1-2; 7 positions match TRBD1. Germline CDR1 SQVTM, CDR2 ANQGSEA. The CDR3 is 12 amino acids. Unmatched junction bases numbered 0, after V lost 3 bases and J lost 2 bases. The CDR3 sequence: CSVETGNYGYTF. The DNA of the CDR3 is TGCAGCGTTGAGACAGGGAACTATGGCTACACCTTC.

This chain connects TRBV11-2 to TRBJ2-7, with 12 bases fitting TRBD2. From germline, CDR1 is SGHAT and CDR2 FQNNGV. The CDR3 length is 17 residues. The V gene end was trimmed by 5 bases and the J gene end by 3 bases; junction bases not matched to a gene: 11. The CDR3 bases are TGTGCCAGCAGCCCGGGCCGGACTAGCGGGGTTGGCTACGAGCAGTACTTC. Protein product: CASSPGRTSGVGYEQYF. Full variable domain (missing parts from reference TRBV11-2 and TRBJ2-7): EAGVAQSPRYKIIEKRQSVAFWCNPISGHATLYWYQQILGQGPKLLIQFQNNGVVDDSQLPKDRFSAERLKGVDSTLKIQPAKLEDSAVYLCASSPGRTSGVGYEQYFGPGTRLTVT.

The chain combines TRBV15 with TRBJ2-3, with 13 bases matching TRBD2. Per the germline V gene, CDR1 is LNHNV and CDR2 is YYDKDF (reference sequence). Trimming cost V 2 bases and J 4 bases; bases outside gene matches: 6. The CDR3 has 17 residues. The CDR3 region has the DNA TGTGCCACCAGCAGAACCCGGACTAGCGGGAGTTCAGATACGCAGTATTTT. It is translated as CATSRTRTSGSSDTQYF.

The genes are TRBV18 and TRBJ1-2; D is possibly TRBD1 (5 bases). Germline V gene lookup returns CDR1 KGHSH and CDR2 LQKENI. V dropped 4 bases and J dropped 8 bases, with 14 bases sitting between them. The CDR3 loop spans 13 amino acids. The CDR3 is CASSRDWRLGYTF. In DNA form, the CDR3 reads TGTGCCAGCTCACGGGACTGGCGTCTGGGCTACACCTTC.

DNA for the CDR3: TGCGCCAGCAGCTTGGGGGAAGGGGGCACTGAAGCTTTCTTT. It specifies CASSLGEGGTEAFF. The genes are TRBV5-1 and TRBJ1-1; maybe TRBD1 (6 bases). Germline V gene data show CDR1 as SGHRS and CDR2 as YFSETQ. The CDR3 spans 14 residues. V was shortened by 0 bases and J by 4 bases, with 10 bases between the two germline ends.